One and the same sample provided the 25 T cell receptor beta chains below, sequenced in a study of cytomegalovirus exposure and HLA in healthy donors. The PCR used 60 Vbeta and 13 Jbeta primers. Produced via immunoSEQ multiplex PCR; TCRdb's table is partial and in-frame only. Of approximately 100,000 clones listed, 85% are singletons. Sequencing used PBMCs. These TCRs come from a man between 40 and 49 years old in good health and CMV-seropositive.

The rearrangement uses TRBV11-2 and TRBJ2-1; D gene ambiguous. The CDR3 covers 10 residues. Germline CDR1 reads SGHAT; CDR2 reads FQNNGV. The ends were cut back, 5 bases at V and 7 bases at J, with 3 bases in the middle. Here the CDR3 reads CASSHNEQFF. The DNA of the CDR3 is TGTGCCAGCAGCCATAATGAGCAGTTCTTC.

The genes are TRBV4-1 and TRBJ2-7; TRBD2 matches 7 bases. V lost 4 bases and J lost 6; bases outside the gene matches: 18. Germline V gene sequence: CDR1 MGHRA, CDR2 YSYEKL. The CDR3 spans 17 residues. The chain's CDR3 is CASSRGGGRERSGEQYF. CDR3 coding DNA: TGCGCCAGCAGCCGCGGGGGAGGGCGGGAGAGGAGCGGCGAGCAGTACTTC.

The chain has TRBV4-1 and TRBJ1-6, with TRBD1 matching over 7 bases. The germline gives CDR1 MGHRA, CDR2 YSYEKL. There are 16 residues in the CDR3. Germline trimming cut 0 bases from V and 7 bases from J; bases unmatched to any gene: 6. The CDR3 sequence is CASSQDPTGRNSPLHF. The CDR3 nucleotides read TGCGCCAGCAGCCAAGATCCGACAGGGCGCAATTCACCCCTCCACTTT.

The chain carries TRBV6-1 and TRBJ2-7; tentatively, D is TRBD2 (6 bases). V gave up 4 bases and J gave up 2 bases, with 12 bases separating them. Germline V lookup: CDR1 MNHNS, CDR2 SASEGT. This CDR3 has 14 residues. This CDR3 reads CASSVAGPTYEQYF. The DNA of the CDR3 is TGTGCCAGCAGTGTGGCGGGGCCCACCTACGAGCAGTACTTC.

The gene calls are TRBV28 and TRBJ2-1; a possible D gene is TRBD2 (6 bases). V dropped 5 bases and J dropped 6 bases, with 11 bases sitting between them. This CDR3 has 13 amino acids. CDR1 and CDR2 from the germline V gene are MDHEN and SYDVKM. The CDR3 loop is CASSLMGGNEQFF. DNA of the CDR3: TGTGCCAGCAGTCTGATGGGGGGCAATGAGCAGTTCTTC.

The chain couples TRBV5-1 to TRBJ1-6; no firm D call. Germline CDR1 SGHRS, CDR2 YFSETQ. The CDR3 sequence is 14 residues long. Trimming removed 4 bases from V and 5 bases from J, with 10 bases in between. CDR3 region: CASSLNTDNSPLHF. The DNA of the CDR3 is TGCGCCAGCAGCCTAAACACAGATAATTCACCCCTCCACTTT. Together with reference TRBV5-1 and TRBJ1-6, the CDR3 gives the full variable domain: KAGVTQTPRYLIKTRGQQVTLSCSPISGHRSVSWYQQTPGQGLQFLFEYFSETQRNKGNFPGRFSGRQFSNSRSEMNVSTLELGDSALYLCASSLNTDNSPLHFGNGTRLTVT.

The chain uses TRBV6-1 and TRBJ1-2, with 7 bases matching TRBD1. Germline CDR1 reads MNHNS; CDR2 reads SASEGT. This CDR3 is built from 14 residues. Trimming removed 1 base from V and 4 bases from J; junction bases left unmatched: 3. CDR3 sequence: CASSEGQGSYGYTF. Written as DNA, the CDR3 is TGTGCCAGCAGTGAAGGACAGGGATCCTATGGCTACACCTTC.

The chain links TRBV7-9 to TRBJ1-2; D might be TRBD1 (6 bases). V was cut by 1 base and J by 8 bases, with 17 bases left in between. The CDR3 runs to 15 residues. CDR1 is SEHNR, CDR2 FQNEAQ, per germline (reference sequence). The DNA of the CDR3 is TGTGCCAGCAGCTTAGGTTCAGGGGCTGCATGGGGCTACACCTTC. Translating gives CASSLGSGAAWGYTF.

The genes are TRBV5-1 and TRBJ2-3; maybe TRBD2 (5 bases). Germline assignment: CDR1 SGHRS and CDR2 YFSETQ. Deletions cut 6 bases from V and 1 base from J, with 9 bases between. The CDR3 has 13 residues. The CDR3 sequence: CASKEAGTDTQYF. The DNA for the CDR3 is TGCGCCAGCAAGGAGGCGGGCACAGATACGCAGTATTTT.

The chain combines TRBV5-4 with TRBJ2-2; no firm D call. Germline CDR1 and CDR2: SGHNT and YYREEE (reference sequence). V shed 2 bases and J shed 7 bases, with 6 bases lying between them. The CDR3 extends over 12 amino acids. CDR3 amino acids: CASSLRSGELFF. As DNA, the CDR3 is TGTGCCAGCAGCTTAAGGAGCGGGGAGCTGTTTTTT.

The chain combines TRBV4-1 with TRBJ2-7; 8 bases are a match to TRBD2. The CDR3 is 19 amino acids. V shed 3 bases, J shed 1 base, and the junction held 17 bases outside the gene matches. Per germline, CDR1 MGHRA and CDR2 YSYEKL. CDR3 residues: CASSQVLAADRDGSYEQYF. Written as DNA, the CDR3 is TGCGCCAGCAGCCAGGTACTAGCGGCCGATCGGGACGGGTCCTACGAGCAGTACTTC.

The CDR3 is CASSPKLTRRETQYF. As DNA, the CDR3 is TGCGCCAGCAGCCCAAAATTGACTAGAAGAGAGACCCAGTACTTC. The chain links TRBV5-1 to TRBJ2-5, with D perhaps TRBD2 (6 bases). CDR3 size: 15 residues. CDR1 SGHRS and CDR2 YFSETQ come from the germline V gene. Trimming removed 4 bases at V and 4 bases at J, with 17 bases between.

In this sample, this clone turned up once. The CDR3 nucleotides are TGTGCCAGCAGCTCGGCGGTCTCTAGCACAGATACGCAGTATTTT. It yields the protein CASSSAVSSTDTQYF. The rearrangement uses TRBV7-9 and TRBJ2-3; D not resolved. V dropped 4 bases and J dropped 0 bases, with 11 bases sitting between them. This CDR3 spans 15 amino acids. Per the germline V gene, CDR1 is SEHNR and CDR2 is FQNEAQ (reference sequence).

This clone was observed once. The rearrangement joins TRBV27 to TRBJ2-3; TRBD2 matches at 7 bases. V lost 4 bases and J lost 5; bases outside the gene matches: 12. The CDR3 contains 16 residues. In germline, CDR1 is MNHEY, CDR2 SMNVEV (reference sequence). The CDR3 region is CASSSIGLGGGDTQYF. The CDR3 DNA reads TGTGCCAGCAGTTCCATAGGGCTGGGGGGGGGAGATACGCAGTATTTT.

V and J are TRBV28 and TRBJ2-1; D is undetermined. Per the germline V gene, CDR1 is MDHEN and CDR2 is SYDVKM. This CDR3 comprises 12 residues. The V gene lost 6 bases and the J gene lost 9 bases, with 12 bases spanning the gap. The CDR3 loop reads CASSLLLGEQFF. CDR3 DNA sequence: TGTGCCAGCAGCCTCCTCCTCGGTGAGCAGTTCTTC.

Remarks on this clone: This same CDR3 is encoded by further DNA sequences in the sample. The V and J genes are TRBV15 and TRBJ1-5; 7 bases fit TRBD1. This CDR3 has 15 amino acids. V gave up 0 bases and J gave up 3 bases; unmatched junction bases: 2. Germline V gene data show CDR1 as LNHNV and CDR2 as YYDKDF (reference sequence). DNA of the CDR3: TGTGCCACCAGCAGAGATACAGGGGACAATCAGCCCCAGCATTTT. Encoded protein: CATSRDTGDNQPQHF.

V and J are TRBV19 and TRBJ1-2, with 7 positions matching TRBD1. V shed 4 bases and J 7 bases; nucleotides not matched to a gene: 6. Germline assignment: CDR1 LNHDA and CDR2 SQIVND (reference sequence). The CDR3 extends over 13 amino acids. CDR3 sequence reads: CASSTGTDGGYTF. As DNA, the CDR3 is TGTGCCAGTAGTACCGGGACAGATGGTGGCTACACCTTC.

V gene TRBV7-3 combines with J gene TRBJ1-1, with unresolved D. Deletions cut 6 bases from V and 4 bases from J, with 12 bases between. Germline-derived CDR1 and CDR2 are SGHTA and FQGTGA. The CDR3 has 13 residues. The CDR3 protein is CASRKERSTEAFF. The CDR3 coding sequence is TGTGCCAGCAGGAAGGAGAGGAGCACTGAAGCTTTCTTT.

The rearrangement uses TRBV21-1 and TRBJ2-1; TRBD1, the table's D call, lacks a check against the DNA. TRBV21-1 is deemed a pseudogene. The CDR3 sequence is 17 residues long. CDR3 sequence: CASSKRRRRGLDNEQFF. DNA of the CDR3: TGTGCCAGCAGCAAAAGGAGAAGGAGGGGGCTAGACAATGAGCAGTTCTTC.

The chain joins TRBV11-2 to TRBJ2-3, with 7 positions matching TRBD2. Germline V lookup: CDR1 SGHAT, CDR2 FQNNGV. V lost 4 bases, J lost 8 bases, and 15 bases stayed unmatched. This CDR3 comprises 16 residues. The CDR3 nucleotides are TGTGCCAGCAGCTCGGGACTAACGGGAGTGGGGGGTACGCAGTATTTT. This encodes CASSSGLTGVGGTQYF.

This chain uses TRBV6-6 with TRBJ2-7; 9 bases are a match to TRBD2. From germline, CDR1 is MNHNY and CDR2 SVGAGI (reference sequence). The trim removed 10 bases at V and 2 bases at J, leaving 15 bases unmatched. This CDR3 spans 16 amino acids. The CDR3 spells CATLTSGVAGAYEQYF. Here the CDR3 DNA reads TGTGCCACCCTTACTTCTGGGGTAGCGGGAGCCTACGAGCAGTACTTC.

The J gene is TRBJ2-7, the V gene TRBV15; no firm D call. V lost 5 bases to trimming and J lost 3 bases, with 17 bases between them. The CDR3 spans 15 residues. CDR1 is LNHNV, CDR2 YYDKDF, per germline (reference sequence). In nucleotides, the CDR3 is TGTGCCACCAGCCGTGGAATCGGTCAGGACTACGAGCAGTACTTC. It is translated as CATSRGIGQDYEQYF.

CDR3 DNA: TGTGCTAGTGGTTCGAGCGGGAGTATCGTCGATGAGCAGTTCTTC. Protein product: CASGSSGSIVDEQFF. V and J are TRBV12-5 and TRBJ2-1; 8 bases match TRBD2. V was clipped by 4 bases and J by 8 bases; unmatched bases: 10. CDR1 and CDR2 (germline): LGHNT, FRNRAP. The CDR3 length is 15 residues.

The sample holds one count of this clone. The chain has TRBV19 and TRBJ1-6; D remains ambiguous. CDR1 is LNHDA and CDR2 is SQIVND in the germline V gene (reference sequence). This CDR3 comprises 16 residues. The V end lost 6 bases, the J end lost 0 bases, and 12 bases lay between the germline ends. CDR3 loop: CASRETWSSYNSPLHF. The CDR3, as DNA: TGTGCCAGTAGGGAGACCTGGAGCTCCTATAATTCACCCCTCCACTTT.

The chain links TRBV5-1 to TRBJ1-1; perhaps TRBD1 as D (5 bases). The CDR3 has 12 residues. V was cut by 3 bases and J by 7 bases, with 10 bases left in between. Germline assignment: CDR1 SGHRS and CDR2 YFSETQ. CDR3 sequence (DNA): TGCGCCAGCAGCTCGGGGGTGGGTGAAGCTTTCTTT. Translating it yields CASSSGVGEAFF.